This T cell receptor beta chain was obtained from a study of identical twins. This CDR3 comprises 13 residues. V lost 5 bases, J lost 1 base, and 10 bases lay in between. The germline CDR1 and CDR2 sequences are DFQATT and SNEGSKA (reference sequence). Each CDR3 protein gets one entry after TCRdb re-called the 5' RACE reads with MiXCR. This table holds hundreds of thousands of distinct CDR3 sequences, roughly 20% found once. The data were also submitted as part of a second study, on T cells expressing NK-cell markers.

This receptor was taken from a woman aged 18-30 years in good health. This chain connects TRBV20-1 to TRBJ2-3; D remains unclear. Sequencing was performed on PBMCs. The CDR3 bases are TGCAGTGCTCGATGGACCGGCACAGATACGCAGTATTTT. It yields the protein CSARWTGTDTQYF.